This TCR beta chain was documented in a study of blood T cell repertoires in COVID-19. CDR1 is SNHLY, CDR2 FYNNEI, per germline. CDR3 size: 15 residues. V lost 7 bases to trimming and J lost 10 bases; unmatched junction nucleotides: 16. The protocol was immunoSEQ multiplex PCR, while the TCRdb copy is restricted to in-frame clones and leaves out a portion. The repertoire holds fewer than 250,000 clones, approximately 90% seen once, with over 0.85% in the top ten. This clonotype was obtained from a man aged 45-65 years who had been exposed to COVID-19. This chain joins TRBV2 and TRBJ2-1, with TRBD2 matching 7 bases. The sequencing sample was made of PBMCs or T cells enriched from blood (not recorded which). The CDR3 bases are TGTGCCAGCACCCCCCGGCTGGCGGGAGATAACGAGCAGTTCTTC. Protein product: CASTPRLAGDNEQFF.